This T cell receptor (beta chain) was profiled in a study of response to subunit inactivated influenza vaccine. This clonotype was detected many times. Via MiXCR, TCRdb re-called the RT-PCR reads, giving one row per CDR3 protein. This table holds hundreds of thousands of distinct CDR3 sequences, around 11% found once. The V segment lost 6 bases and the J segment 0 bases; nucleotides outside the gene matches: 9. Germline V gene sequence: CDR1 SQVTM, CDR2 ANQGSEA. This CDR3 spans 16 amino acids. The same data also contributed to another study, on T cells expressing NK-cell markers. That study reports: 5'RACE template switching with UMIs produced the TCR beta cDNA.

Material: PBMCs from blood, obtained on the day of vaccination. The TCR sequence derives from a man in his fifties who received an inactivated influenza vaccine. This chain links TRBV29-1 with TRBJ2-2; the match to TRBD1 covers 8 bases. The chain's CDR3 is CSVHGQGATNTGELFF. The CDR3 nucleotides are TGCAGCGTCCATGGTCAGGGGGCTACGAACACCGGGGAGCTGTTTTTT.